One and the same sample provided the 24 T cell receptor beta chains below, sequenced in a study of cytomegalovirus exposure and HLA in healthy donors. With 60 Vbeta and 13 Jbeta primers, the PCR was carried out. The table came from immunoSEQ multiplex PCR; TCRdb's copy has only in-frame clones and leaves some out. The data show around 130,000 clones, over 60% seen once. The sample comprised PBMCs. These receptors all come from a human donor in good health.

The chain couples TRBV6-1 to TRBJ2-5; D unclear. CDR1 is MNHNS and CDR2 is SASEGT in the germline V gene. The CDR3 runs to 12 residues. V lost 6 bases and J lost 3, with 8 bases in between. The CDR3 nucleotides are TGTGCCAGCAGCGTTAGTGAAGAGACCCAGTACTTC. Translated: CASSVSEETQYF.

This chain joins TRBV27 and TRBJ2-7; 7 positions match TRBD2. CDR3 length equals 14 residues. V was clipped by 7 bases and J by 2 bases; unmatched bases: 8. Looked up from germline, CDR1 is MNHEY and CDR2 is SMNVEV (reference sequence). In DNA form, the CDR3 reads TGTGCCAGCAAAAGACTAGCACAAACCTACGAGCAGTACTTC. It yields the protein CASKRLAQTYEQYF.

J is TRBJ2-5 and V is TRBV19; TRBD1 is a possible D gene (6 bases). The CDR3 is made up of 15 amino acids. In germline, CDR1 is LNHDA, CDR2 SQIVND (reference sequence). Trimming shortened V by 3 bases and J by 5 bases, and 16 bases separated the two germline ends. The DNA for the CDR3 is TGTGCCAGTAGTATGGGGGCAGCGCCTCGTGAGACCCAGTACTTC. Translating it yields CASSMGAAPRETQYF. Using reference TRBV19 and TRBJ2-5 for the parts outside the CDR3, the full variable domain is DGGITQSPKYLFRKEGQNVTLSCEQNLNHDAMYWYRQDPGQGLRLIYYSQIVNDFQKGDIAEGYSVSREKKESFPLTVTSAQKNPTAFYLCASSMGAAPRETQYFGPGTRLLVL.

The chain combines TRBV9 with TRBJ2-1; 11 nucleotides align to TRBD2. Per germline, CDR1 SGDLS and CDR2 YYNGEE. The CDR3 covers 17 residues. V shed 0 bases, J shed 5 bases, and the junction held 7 bases outside the gene matches. CDR3 sequence: CASSVVSSGRSHNEQFF. In nucleotides, the CDR3 is TGTGCCAGCAGCGTAGTGTCTAGCGGGAGGTCCCACAATGAGCAGTTCTTC.

The genes are TRBV5-6 and TRBJ2-1; the D gene is possibly TRBD2 (5 bases). The CDR3 loop spans 13 amino acids. CDR1 and CDR2 (germline): SGHDT, YYEEEE. The V and J ends lost 3 bases and 5 bases respectively, with 9 bases between them. Here the CDR3 DNA reads TGTGCCAGCAGCTCGCGGACTGACAATGAGCAGTTCTTC. Translated: CASSSRTDNEQFF.

The V and J genes are TRBV4-2 and TRBJ2-1, with TRBD2 identical over 10 bases. Per germline, CDR1 LGHNA and CDR2 YNFKEQ. V trimming: 2 bases; J trimming: 4 bases; junction bases outside the gene matches: 2. This CDR3 has 15 amino acids. The CDR3 nucleotides are TGTGCCAGCAGCCAAAAGCGGGGGGGTTACAATGAGCAGTTCTTC. It yields the protein CASSQKRGGYNEQFF.

Here the CDR3 reads CAWSVPFPGNTEAFF. As DNA, the CDR3 is TGTGCCTGGAGTGTACCGTTCCCAGGGAACACTGAAGCTTTCTTT. This chain uses TRBV30 with TRBJ1-1; D remains unclear. Germline values: CDR1 GTSNPN, CDR2 SVGIG (reference sequence). This CDR3 comprises 15 residues. V gave up 0 bases and J gave up 1 base, with 12 bases separating them.

V and J are TRBV11-1 and TRBJ2-5, with TRBD1 matching over 11 bases. Germline V CDR1 and CDR2: SGHAT, FQDESV (reference sequence). The CDR3 has 15 residues. J was trimmed by 5 bases and V by 3 bases; bases with no gene match: 5. The CDR3 nucleotides are TGTGCCAGCAGCTTGGACAGGGGGCGAGGGGAGACCCAGTACTTC. It is translated as CASSLDRGRGETQYF.

In regard to this clone: This same CDR3 is encoded by further DNA sequences in the sample. The chain carries TRBV5-6 and TRBJ2-1, with TRBD1 identical over 9 bases. The V gene end was trimmed by 2 bases and the J gene end by 15 bases; junction bases not matched to a gene: 12. The CDR3 is 14 amino acids. Germline V gene lookup returns CDR1 SGHDT and CDR2 YYEEEE. CDR3 DNA sequence: TGTGCCAGCAGCTTCGGGACAGGGCTCGGGAAAGGGTTCTTC. Translation: CASSFGTGLGKGFF.

The chain links TRBV2 to TRBJ2-1; D is possibly TRBD1 (5 bases). The CDR3 runs to 14 residues. Trimming removed 0 bases at V and 12 bases at J, with 15 bases between. Germline assignment: CDR1 SNHLY and CDR2 FYNNEI. CDR3 coding DNA: TGTGCCAGCAGTGAAGCCCGACGATCGCAGGGGCAGTTCTTC. This encodes CASSEARRSQGQFF.

This rearrangement joins TRBV18 to TRBJ1-1; TRBD1 is a possible D gene (5 bases). Deletions cut 3 bases from V and 4 bases from J, with 18 bases between. This CDR3 contains 16 residues. The germline gives CDR1 KGHSH, CDR2 LQKENI. CDR3 bases: TGTGCCAGCTCACCCTACGCCGGGACGGGGGGCACTGAAGCTTTCTTT. It encodes CASSPYAGTGGTEAFF.

The table lists this clone with a few counts. V gene TRBV6-5 combines with J gene TRBJ1-4; a possible D gene is TRBD1 (5 bases). V shed 0 bases and J shed 3 bases, with 8 bases lying between them. CDR1 and CDR2 from the germline V gene are MNHEY and SVGAGI. The CDR3 extends over 15 amino acids. Here the CDR3 reads CASSYSGASNEKLFF. The CDR3 bases are TGTGCCAGCAGTTACTCTGGGGCTTCTAATGAAAAACTGTTTTTT.

J is TRBJ2-5 and V is TRBV7-9, with D maybe TRBD2 (7 bases). The CDR3 contains 15 residues. V gave up 5 bases and J gave up 5 bases, with 18 bases separating them. CDR1 and CDR2 from the germline V gene are SEHNR and FQNEAQ (reference sequence). CDR3 DNA sequence: TGTGCCAGCAGCCGTTCGGGGGCGCGGGAGGAGACCCAGTACTTC. Residues: CASSRSGAREETQYF.

This rearrangement joins TRBV6-6 to TRBJ1-1, with unresolved D. Trimming took off 0 bases at V and 0 bases at J, with 8 bases between the two ends. Looked up from germline, CDR1 is MNHNY and CDR2 is SVGAGI (reference sequence). CDR3 length: 15 amino acids. This CDR3 reads CASSYSGRLNTEAFF. CDR3 DNA: TGTGCCAGCAGTTACTCGGGCAGGCTGAACACTGAAGCTTTCTTT.

The chain couples TRBV28 to TRBJ1-5, with TRBD1 identical over 10 bases. Trimming at V came to 1 base and at J to 6 bases, leaving 15 bases not matched to a gene. CDR3 length equals 19 residues. Germline V gene data show CDR1 as MDHEN and CDR2 as SYDVKM. CDR3 coding DNA: TGTGCCAGCAGTTTATATCGGGCCCTGACAGGGGGCGGAGGTCAGCCCCAGCATTTT. Protein sequence: CASSLYRALTGGGGQPQHF.

The rearrangement uses TRBV2 and TRBJ2-2; the match to TRBD1 covers 7 bases. Per germline, CDR1 SNHLY and CDR2 FYNNEI. Germline trimming cut 6 bases from V and 3 bases from J; bases unmatched to any gene: 7. The CDR3 spans 15 residues. CDR3 protein: CASRKQGFDTGELFF. DNA for the CDR3: TGTGCCAGCAGGAAACAGGGGTTCGACACCGGGGAGCTGTTTTTT.

The rearrangement joins TRBV2 to TRBJ2-7, with TRBD1 identical over 8 bases. The CDR3 covers 15 residues. V shed 2 bases and J 6 bases; nucleotides not matched to a gene: 9. From germline, CDR1 is SNHLY and CDR2 FYNNEI. The CDR3 loop is CASSETRGLHIEQYF. CDR3 bases: TGTGCCAGCAGTGAAACCAGGGGGCTACATATCGAGCAGTACTTC.

The chain links TRBV28 to TRBJ2-2; tentative D call: TRBD2 (5 bases). Between the trimmed V and J ends, which lost 4 bases and 5 bases, there was a span of 14 bases. Per the germline V gene, CDR1 is MDHEN and CDR2 is SYDVKM. CDR3 length equals 15 residues. In DNA form, the CDR3 reads TGTGCCAGCAGTTCCTTCGTGGGAGATACCGGGGAGCTGTTTTTT. Residues: CASSSFVGDTGELFF.

The chain has TRBV5-1 and TRBJ1-1, with 7 bases lining up with TRBD1. Germline V gene sequence: CDR1 SGHRS, CDR2 YFSETQ. The trim removed 0 bases at V and 0 bases at J, leaving 2 bases unmatched. The CDR3 is 15 amino acids. CDR3 DNA: TGCGCCAGCAGCTTGGACAGGGGCATGAACACTGAAGCTTTCTTT. Translating it yields CASSLDRGMNTEAFF.

The J gene is TRBJ2-2, the V gene TRBV7-8; possible D gene TRBD2, 6 bases. CDR1 is SGHVS, CDR2 FQNEAQ, per germline. The CDR3 sequence is 14 residues long. V lost 4 bases, J lost 2 bases, and 8 bases lay in between. CDR3 residues: CASSYGLNTGELFF. The DNA of the CDR3 is TGTGCCAGCAGCTATGGACTAAACACCGGGGAGCTGTTTTTT.

The gene calls are TRBV5-1 and TRBJ2-7, with 11 nucleotides matching TRBD2. Germline CDR1 SGHRS, CDR2 YFSETQ. The CDR3 has 14 amino acids. V dropped 5 bases and J dropped 12; count of bases not matched to a gene: 13. The CDR3 sequence is CASRETSGVLLWYF. The CDR3 DNA reads as TGCGCCAGCAGGGAGACTAGCGGGGTTTTACTTTGGTACTTC.

This clone was found a few times. This chain connects TRBV7-9 to TRBJ2-3, with unresolved D. Germline V CDR1 and CDR2: SEHNR, FQNEAQ (reference sequence). CDR3 length: 14 residues. Trimming cost V 3 bases and J 0 bases, with 7 bases left between them. The DNA for the CDR3 is TGTGCCAGCAGCTTTGCAGGCAGCACAGATACGCAGTATTTT. It encodes CASSFAGSTDTQYF.

There are a few counts of this clone. The CDR3 DNA reads TGCGCCAGCAGCCAAGATCCCGAGCGGGCCACAGATACGCAGTATTTT. Translated, it gives CASSQDPERATDTQYF. This sequence joins TRBV4-3 and TRBJ2-3, with D perhaps TRBD2 (6 bases). CDR1 and CDR2 from the germline V gene are LGHNA and YSLEER. The CDR3 spans 16 residues. Trimming left V 0 bases short and J 2 bases short, with 12 bases between.

The chain employs TRBV5-1 and TRBJ2-5; no clear D. Judging by the DNA end, TRBJ2-7 fits better; the J call may be wrong. Germline CDR1 SGHRS, CDR2 YFSETQ. CDR3 length: 11 amino acids. CDR3 sequence reads: CASSVDYEQYF. For the CDR3, the DNA is TGCGCCAGCAGCGTCGATTACGAGCAGTACTTC.